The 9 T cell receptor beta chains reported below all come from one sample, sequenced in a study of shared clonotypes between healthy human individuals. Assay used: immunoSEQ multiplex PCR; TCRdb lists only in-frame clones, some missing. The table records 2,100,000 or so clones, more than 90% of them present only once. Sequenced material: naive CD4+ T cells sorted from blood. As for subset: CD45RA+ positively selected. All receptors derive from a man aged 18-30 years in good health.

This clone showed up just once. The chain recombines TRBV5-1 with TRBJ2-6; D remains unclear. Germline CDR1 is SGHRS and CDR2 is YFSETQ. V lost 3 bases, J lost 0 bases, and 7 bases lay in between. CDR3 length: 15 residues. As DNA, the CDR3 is TGCGCCAGCAGCTCCCTGTTCTCTGGGGCCAACGTCCTGACTTTC. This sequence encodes CASSSLFSGANVLTF.

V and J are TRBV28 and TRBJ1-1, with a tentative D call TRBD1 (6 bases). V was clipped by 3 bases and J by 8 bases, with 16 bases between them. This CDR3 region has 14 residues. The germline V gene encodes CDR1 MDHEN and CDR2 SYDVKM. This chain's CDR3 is CASSLGGAFREAFF. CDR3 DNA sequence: TGTGCCAGCAGTTTGGGGGGCGCTTTTCGCGAAGCTTTCTTT.

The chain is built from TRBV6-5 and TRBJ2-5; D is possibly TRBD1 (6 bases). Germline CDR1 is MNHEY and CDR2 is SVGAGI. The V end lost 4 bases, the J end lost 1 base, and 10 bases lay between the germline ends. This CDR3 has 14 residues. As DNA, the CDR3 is TGTGCCAGCAGTTCCCAGGGGCGCCAAGAGACCCAGTACTTC. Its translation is CASSSQGRQETQYF.

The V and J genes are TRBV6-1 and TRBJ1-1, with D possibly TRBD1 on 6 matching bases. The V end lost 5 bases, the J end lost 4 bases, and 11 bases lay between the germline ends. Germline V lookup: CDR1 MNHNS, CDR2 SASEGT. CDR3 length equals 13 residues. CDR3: CASSSGAGTEAFF. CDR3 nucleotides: TGTGCCAGCAGTTCGGGGGCAGGCACTGAAGCTTTCTTT.

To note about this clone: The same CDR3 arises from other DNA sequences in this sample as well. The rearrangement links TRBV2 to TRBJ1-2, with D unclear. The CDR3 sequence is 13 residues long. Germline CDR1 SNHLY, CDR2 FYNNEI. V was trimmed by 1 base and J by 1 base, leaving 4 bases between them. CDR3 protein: CASSEGSNYGYTF. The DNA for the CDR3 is TGTGCCAGCAGTGAAGGCAGTAACTATGGCTACACCTTC.

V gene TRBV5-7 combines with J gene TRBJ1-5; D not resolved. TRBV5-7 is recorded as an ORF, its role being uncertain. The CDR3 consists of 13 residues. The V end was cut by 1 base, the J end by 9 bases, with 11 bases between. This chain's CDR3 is CASSLNLRPPQHF. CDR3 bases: TGTGCCAGCAGCTTGAACCTCCGCCCGCCCCAGCATTTT.

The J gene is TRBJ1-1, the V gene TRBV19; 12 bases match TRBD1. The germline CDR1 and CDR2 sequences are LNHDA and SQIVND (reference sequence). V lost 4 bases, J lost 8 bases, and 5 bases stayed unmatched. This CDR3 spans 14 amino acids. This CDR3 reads CASSTPGQGAEAFF. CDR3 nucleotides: TGTGCCAGTAGTACGCCGGGACAGGGGGCCGAAGCTTTCTTT.

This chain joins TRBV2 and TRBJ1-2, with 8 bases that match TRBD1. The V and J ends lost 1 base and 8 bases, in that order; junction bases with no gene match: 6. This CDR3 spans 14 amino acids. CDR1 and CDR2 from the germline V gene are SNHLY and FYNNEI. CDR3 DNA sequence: TGTGCCAGCAGTGAAGGGGGACAGGCTTGGGGCTACACCTTC. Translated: CASSEGGQAWGYTF.

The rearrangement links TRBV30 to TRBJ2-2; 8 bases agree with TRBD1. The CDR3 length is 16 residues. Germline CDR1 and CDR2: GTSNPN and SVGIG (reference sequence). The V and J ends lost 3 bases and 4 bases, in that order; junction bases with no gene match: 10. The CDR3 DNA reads TGTGCCTGGAGCGCAAGGGGGGACAGGCCCACCGGGGAGCTGTTTTTT. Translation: CAWSARGDRPTGELFF. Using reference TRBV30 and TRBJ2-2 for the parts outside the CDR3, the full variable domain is SQTIHQWPATLVQPVGSPLSLECTVEGTSNPNLYWYRQAAGRGLQLLFYSVGIGQISSEVPQNLSASRPQDRQFILSSKKLLLSDSGFYLCAWSARGDRPTGELFFGEGSRLTVL.